This section outlines one TCR beta chain sequence together with its context. The specificity of this receptor is unknown. Base qualities are not recorded, but no much larger clone differs from it by a single base. This sample's time point label indicates: baseline before first vaccination. The vaccinee samples were drawn from two UK trials, COV001 and COV002, one of which was a single-blind randomized controlled phase 2/3 trial testing AZD1222 (ChAdOx1 nCoV-19) in healthy adults. For TCRbeta chain sequencing, PBMC samples were collected from trial participants at day 0 and at day 28 after the second dose. This sample stems from a study of T cell responses to AZD1222 COVID-19 vaccine (TCRdb year 2021). For the study in its entirety: AZD1222 recipients given second doses at about 4 weeks or at about 12 weeks were pooled, since spike-specific TCR depth and breadth were not found to differ between the two schedules. A total of just over 230 trial participants underwent TCR sequencing, of whom about 210 had received two doses of AZD1222 and 26 had received two doses of the MenACWY control vaccine. Trial participants were enrolled by age into subgroups of 18-55, 56-69 and 70-plus years, and around 140, 26 and 57 TCR-sequenced participants, respectively, were included in these subgroups. Overall study results and their limits: Nearly half of unique spike-specific TCRs reportedly recognized epitopes outside regions mutated in the B.1.351 and B.1.1.7 variants. Conclusions about previously exposed vaccinees were limited because only six AZD1222 recipients were SARS-CoV-2 seropositive at baseline. Most participants were white British and females outnumbered males, and the authors suggested that clonal diversity may have been underestimated. Spike-specific TCR breadth and depth rose significantly after two AZD1222 doses compared with day 0 and with MenACWY recipients. Because no day 14 peak-response samples were available, repertoires were characterized only after the peak T cell response. Vaccine-associated CD4 TCRs spanned the whole spike protein, with dominant responses in regions 160-218 and 743-854. In the small 56-69-year group, the increase in depth fell short of significance, most likely because of low power.

The CDR3 regions of human TCRbeta chains were analyzed by immunosequencing. The paper's processing steps were these. Repertoire TCRs were matched against a reference library of SARS-CoV-2-specific TCRs generated with the MIRA antigen-specificity platform. Breadth was defined as the fraction of unique TCRs that were SARS-CoV-2-associated, and depth was defined as the fraction of total T cells that were SARS-CoV-2-associated. Using the MIRA data, each spike-specific TCR was mapped to the spike region that the TCR reacts to and placed in a CD4 or CD8 class. Log10-transformed breadth and depth values were compared by one-way ANOVA with Sidak's multiple comparisons tests. TCRdb re-hosts the immuneACCESS table, in-frame sequences only. Its copies lack some clones; in the studies checked, an unresolved V gene accounts for under half of them, and the cause for the rest is not known. Clone size and the V and J calls come from that table; the DNA yielded D and trimming. Here the sample has 150,000 to 200,000 clones; roughly 92% occur a single time. Clones ranked in the top ten supply under 11% of the sample.

The germline V gene specifies MNHEY as CDR1 and SVGAGI as CDR2. V is pruned by 6 bases and J by 1 base, leaving 1 base of the junction without a gene match. From cysteine to phenylalanine, the CDR3 is 13 amino acids long. The entry retains the CDR3 DNA only, 39 bases that are in frame from base 1. Sequencing was performed on peripheral blood, taken on day 0 of AZD1222 vaccination. The sequence was collected from an adult in good health. The chain is encoded by TRBV6-5 joined to TRBJ2-7; 9 bases in between match TRBD1. The nucleotides read TGTGCCAGCAGGGACAGGGGTTCCTACGAGCAGTACTTC. This encodes CASRDRGSYEQYF.